Listed here are 5 T cell receptor beta chains from one sample, sequenced in a study of T cell responses to AZD1222 COVID-19 vaccine (dated by TCRdb to 2020 to 2023). The library was prepared using the immunoSEQ multiplex PCR assay. Here the immuneACCESS table is served through TCRdb, limited to in-frame sequences with V and J called. Missing clones are a known gap in these copies; in checked studies unresolved V genes cover under half, and the rest lacks a known reason. The sample table shows more than 140,000 clones, and approximately 88% are seen once. The top ten constitute around 2% of the sample. Taken with the paper, the label for time point translates to: baseline before first vaccination. The specimen was peripheral blood, collected on day 0 of AZD1222 vaccination. These receptors came from an adult in good health.

This clone was detected only once. CDR3 in DNA: TGTGCCAGCAGTTTATGGACTAGCGGGAGCGCAGAGACCCAGTACTTC. This codes for CASSLWTSGSAETQYF. J is TRBJ2-5 and V is TRBV28, with TRBD2 identical over 12 bases. V lost 0 bases to trimming and J lost 4 bases; unmatched junction nucleotides: 3. Germline values: CDR1 MDHEN, CDR2 SYDVKM. The CDR3 totals 16 residues.

This clone was observed a handful of times. The chain carries TRBV9 and TRBJ2-2; tentatively, D is TRBD1 (7 bases). This CDR3 is built from 15 residues. Between the trimmed V and J ends, which lost 4 bases and 2 bases, there was a span of 12 bases. Germline loops: CDR1 SGDLS, CDR2 YYNGEE. In nucleotides, the CDR3 is TGTGCCAGCAGCACCCAGGGGGGCAACACCGGGGAGCTGTTTTTT. Translation: CASSTQGGNTGELFF.

The V gene is TRBV21-1, the J gene TRBJ1-6. TRBV21-1 is designated a pseudogene. The CDR3 totals 15 residues. The CDR3 DNA follows: TGTGCCAGCAGCAATTTTAGGGTAGGAAATTCACCCCTCCACTTT. Amino acids: CASSNFRVGNSPLHF.

The CDR3 bases are TGTGCCAGCAGCTTAGTGGCCGGGGAGCTGTTTTTT. Encoded protein: CASSLVAGELFF. This chain joins TRBV11-3 and TRBJ2-2; D not certain. The CDR3 covers 12 residues. Trimming took off 1 base at V and 6 bases at J, with 3 bases between the two ends. Germline V gene lookup returns CDR1 SGHNT and CDR2 YENEEA. The full variable domain, its missing parts supplied by reference TRBV11-3 and TRBJ2-2, is EAGVVQSPRYKIIEKKQPVAFWCNPISGHNTLYWYLQNLGQGPELLIRYENEEAVDDSQLPKDRFSAERLKGVDSTLKIQPAELGDSAVYLCASSLVAGELFFGEGSRLTVL.

The chain employs TRBV9 and TRBJ2-2; 7 positions match TRBD2. The CDR3 sequence is 16 residues long. CDR1 and CDR2 (germline): SGDLS, YYNGEE. J gave up 2 bases and V 3 bases, and 7 bases lay outside the gene matches. In nucleotides, the CDR3 is TGTGCCAGCAGCGCCTTCGGGACTACAAACACCGGGGAGCTGTTTTTT. Translating it yields CASSAFGTTNTGELFF. Variable domain in full (rest from reference TRBV9 and TRBJ2-2): DSGVTQTPKHLITATGQRVTLRCSPRSGDLSVYWYQQSLDQGLQFLIQYYNGEERAKGNILERFSAQQFPDLHSELNLSSLELGDSALYFCASSAFGTTNTGELFFGEGSRLTVL.